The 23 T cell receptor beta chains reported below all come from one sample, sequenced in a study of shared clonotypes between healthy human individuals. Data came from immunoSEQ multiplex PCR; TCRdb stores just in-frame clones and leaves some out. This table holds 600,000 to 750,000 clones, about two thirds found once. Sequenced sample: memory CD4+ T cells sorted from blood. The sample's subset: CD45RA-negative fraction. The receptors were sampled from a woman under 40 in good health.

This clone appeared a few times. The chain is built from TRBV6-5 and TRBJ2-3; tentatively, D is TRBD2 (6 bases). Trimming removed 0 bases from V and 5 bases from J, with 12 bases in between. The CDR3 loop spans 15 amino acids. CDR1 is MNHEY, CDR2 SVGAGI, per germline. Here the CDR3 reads CASSYSRGNRDTQYF. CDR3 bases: TGTGCCAGCAGTTACTCTCGGGGGAACAGAGATACGCAGTATTTT.

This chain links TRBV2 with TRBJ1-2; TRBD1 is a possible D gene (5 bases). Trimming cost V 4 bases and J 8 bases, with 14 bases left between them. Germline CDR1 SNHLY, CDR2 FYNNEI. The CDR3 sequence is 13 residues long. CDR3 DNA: TGTGCCAGCAGTGGTACGGGGCTCAGAGGCTACACCTTC. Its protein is CASSGTGLRGYTF.

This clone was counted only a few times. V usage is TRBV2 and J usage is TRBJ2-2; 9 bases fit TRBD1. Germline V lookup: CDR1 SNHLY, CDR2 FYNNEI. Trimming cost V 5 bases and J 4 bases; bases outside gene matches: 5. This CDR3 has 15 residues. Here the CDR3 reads CASSPQGAGTGELFF. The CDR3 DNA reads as TGTGCCAGCAGTCCACAGGGGGCGGGCACCGGGGAGCTGTTTTTT.

CDR3 protein: CASSLDPTGGLAVKLFF. The DNA of the CDR3 is TGTGCCAGCAGCTTGGATCCCACAGGGGGCTTGGCGGTGAAACTGTTTTTT. The V and J genes are TRBV5-5 and TRBJ1-4, with TRBD1 matching over 9 bases. V lost 0 bases and J lost 11; bases outside the gene matches: 14. This CDR3 comprises 17 residues. CDR1 and CDR2 from the germline V gene are SGHKS and YYEKEE (reference sequence).

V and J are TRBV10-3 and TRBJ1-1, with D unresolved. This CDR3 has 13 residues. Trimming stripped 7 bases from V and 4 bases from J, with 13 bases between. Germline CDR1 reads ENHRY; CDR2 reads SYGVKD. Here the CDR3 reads CAITNGVVTEAFF. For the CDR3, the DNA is TGTGCCATCACCAACGGGGTTGTCACTGAAGCTTTCTTT.

In DNA form, the CDR3 reads TGTGCCAGCAGCTTGCGTGACAGTCAGCAGTTCTTC. This sequence encodes CASSLRDSQQFF. J is TRBJ2-1 and V is TRBV7-8, with a tentative D call TRBD1 (5 bases). V lost 3 bases to trimming and J lost 11 bases, with 11 bases between them. Germline V lookup: CDR1 SGHVS, CDR2 FQNEAQ. This CDR3 has 12 amino acids.

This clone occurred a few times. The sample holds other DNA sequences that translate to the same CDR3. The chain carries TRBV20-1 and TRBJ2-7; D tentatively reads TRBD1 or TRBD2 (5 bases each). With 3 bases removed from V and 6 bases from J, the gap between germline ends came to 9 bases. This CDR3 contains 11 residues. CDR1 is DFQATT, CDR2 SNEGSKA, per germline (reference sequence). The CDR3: CSARGLAEQYF. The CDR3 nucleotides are TGCAGTGCTAGGGGGCTAGCCGAGCAGTACTTC.

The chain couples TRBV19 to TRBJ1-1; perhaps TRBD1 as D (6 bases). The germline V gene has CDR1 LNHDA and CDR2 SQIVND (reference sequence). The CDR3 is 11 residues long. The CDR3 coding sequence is TGTGCAACCTCGAGGGGGACTGAAGCTTTCTTT. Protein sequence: CATSRGTEAFF.

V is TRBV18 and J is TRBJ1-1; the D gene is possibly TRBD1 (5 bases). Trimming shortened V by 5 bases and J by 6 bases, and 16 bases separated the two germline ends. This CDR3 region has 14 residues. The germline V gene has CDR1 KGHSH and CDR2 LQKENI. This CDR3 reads CASSTWDVGAEAFF. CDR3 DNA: TGTGCCAGCTCAACTTGGGACGTCGGGGCTGAAGCTTTCTTT. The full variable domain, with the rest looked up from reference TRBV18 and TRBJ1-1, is NAGVMQNPRHLVRRRGQEARLRCSPMKGHSHVYWYRQLPEEGLKFMVYLQKENIIDESGMPKERFSAEFPKEGPSILRIQQVVRGDSAAYFCASSTWDVGAEAFFGQGTRLTVV.

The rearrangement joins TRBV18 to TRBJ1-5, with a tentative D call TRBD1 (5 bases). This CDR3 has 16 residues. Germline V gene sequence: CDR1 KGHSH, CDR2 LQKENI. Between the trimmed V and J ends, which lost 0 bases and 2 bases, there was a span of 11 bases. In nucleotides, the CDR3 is TGTGCCAGCTCACCACCGTCCCCGGGGGGCAATCAGCCCCAGCATTTT. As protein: CASSPPSPGGNQPQHF.

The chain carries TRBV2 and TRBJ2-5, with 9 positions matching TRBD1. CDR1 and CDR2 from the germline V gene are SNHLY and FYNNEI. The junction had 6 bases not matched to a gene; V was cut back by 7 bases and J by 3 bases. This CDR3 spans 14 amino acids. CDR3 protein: CASKEGQGKETQYF. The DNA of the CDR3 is TGTGCCAGCAAGGAGGGACAGGGTAAAGAGACCCAGTACTTC.

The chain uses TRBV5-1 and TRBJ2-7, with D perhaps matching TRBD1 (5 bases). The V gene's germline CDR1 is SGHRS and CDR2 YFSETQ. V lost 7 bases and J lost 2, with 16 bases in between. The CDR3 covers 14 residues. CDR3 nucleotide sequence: TGCGCCAGCTTTCCGGCAGGGCAAACCTACGAGCAGTACTTC. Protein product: CASFPAGQTYEQYF.

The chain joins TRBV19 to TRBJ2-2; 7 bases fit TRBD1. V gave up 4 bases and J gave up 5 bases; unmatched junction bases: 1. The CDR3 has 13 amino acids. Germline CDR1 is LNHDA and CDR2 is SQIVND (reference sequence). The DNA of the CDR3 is TGTGCCAGTAGTACGACAGGGACCGGGGAGCTGTTTTTT. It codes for CASSTTGTGELFF.

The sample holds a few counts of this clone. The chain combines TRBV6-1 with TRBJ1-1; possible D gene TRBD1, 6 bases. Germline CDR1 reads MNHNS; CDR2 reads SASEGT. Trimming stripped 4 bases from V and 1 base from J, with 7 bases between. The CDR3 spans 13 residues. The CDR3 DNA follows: TGTGCCAGCAGTGGACAGGAGAACACTGAAGCTTTCTTT. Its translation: CASSGQENTEAFF.

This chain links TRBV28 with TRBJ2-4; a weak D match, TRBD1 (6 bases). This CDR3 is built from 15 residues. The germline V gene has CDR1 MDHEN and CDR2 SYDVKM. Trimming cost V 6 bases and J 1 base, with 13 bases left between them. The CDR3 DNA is TGTGCCAGCAGCCTTACAGGGATGGCCAAAAACATTCAGTACTTC. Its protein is CASSLTGMAKNIQYF.

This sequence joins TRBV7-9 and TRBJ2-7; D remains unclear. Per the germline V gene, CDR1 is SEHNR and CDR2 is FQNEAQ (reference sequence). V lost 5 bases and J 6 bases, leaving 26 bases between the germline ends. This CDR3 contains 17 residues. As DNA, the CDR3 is TGTGCCAGCAGCCTTAGTAACCCCCCAGCCGCTCCTGTCGAGCAGTACTTC. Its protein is CASSLSNPPAAPVEQYF.

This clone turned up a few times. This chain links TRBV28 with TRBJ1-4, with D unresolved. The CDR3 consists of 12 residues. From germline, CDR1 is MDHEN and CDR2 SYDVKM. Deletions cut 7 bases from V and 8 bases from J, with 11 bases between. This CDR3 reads CASTGLVEKLFF. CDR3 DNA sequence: TGTGCCAGCACCGGTCTGGTGGAAAAACTGTTTTTT.

The DNA for the CDR3 is TGTGCCAGCTCACCGTCCGGGGCGGTCGCTGAAGCTTTCTTT. Amino acids: CASSPSGAVAEAFF. The gene calls are TRBV18 and TRBJ1-1; possibly TRBD1 for D (5 bases). This CDR3 is built from 14 residues. Trimming left V 3 bases short and J 6 bases short, with 14 bases between. Germline V CDR1 and CDR2: KGHSH, LQKENI.

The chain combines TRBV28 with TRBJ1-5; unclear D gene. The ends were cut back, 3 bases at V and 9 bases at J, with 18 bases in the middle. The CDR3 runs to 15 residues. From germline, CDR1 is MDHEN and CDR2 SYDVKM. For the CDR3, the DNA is TGTGCCAGCAGTTTTTCCCTCGCCGCCGCTGGGCCCCAGCATTTT. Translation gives CASSFSLAAAGPQHF.

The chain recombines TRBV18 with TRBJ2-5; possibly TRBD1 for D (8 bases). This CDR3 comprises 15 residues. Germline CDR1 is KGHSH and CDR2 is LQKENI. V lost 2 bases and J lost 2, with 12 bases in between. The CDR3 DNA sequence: TGTGCCAGCTCACCAGGACAGGGAGGGCAAGAGACCCAGTACTTC. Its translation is CASSPGQGGQETQYF.

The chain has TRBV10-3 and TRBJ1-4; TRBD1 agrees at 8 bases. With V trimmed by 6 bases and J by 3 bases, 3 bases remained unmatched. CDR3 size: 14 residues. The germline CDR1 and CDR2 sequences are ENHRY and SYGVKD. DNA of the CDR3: TGTGCCATCAGCGACAGGGGCTCTAATGAAAAACTGTTTTTT. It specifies CAISDRGSNEKLFF.

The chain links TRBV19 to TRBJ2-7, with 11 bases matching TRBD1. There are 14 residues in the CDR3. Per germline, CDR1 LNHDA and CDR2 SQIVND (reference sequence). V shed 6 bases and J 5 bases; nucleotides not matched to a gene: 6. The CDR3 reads CASRDRGPFHEQYF. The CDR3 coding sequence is TGTGCCAGTAGGGACAGGGGGCCTTTCCACGAGCAGTACTTC.

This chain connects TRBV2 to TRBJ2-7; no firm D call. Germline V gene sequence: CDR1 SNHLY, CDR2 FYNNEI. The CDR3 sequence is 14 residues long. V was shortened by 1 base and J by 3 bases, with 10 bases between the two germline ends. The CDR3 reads CASSEGTRYYEQYF. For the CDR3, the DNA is TGTGCCAGCAGTGAAGGGACCCGTTACTACGAGCAGTACTTC.